The clone carrying this T cell receptor (beta chain) occurred many times. These data are taken from a study of blood T cell repertoires in COVID-19. The method was immunoSEQ multiplex PCR; TCRdb's version includes in-frame clones alone and lacks a portion of them. This sample yields about 220,000 clones, of which about 79% are seen a single time; approximately 2.3% belongs to the top ten. Sequences were obtained from peripheral blood. The source of this sequence is a middle-aged man who had recovered from COVID-19.

This chain's CDR3 is CASSPGSWEQYF. The CDR3 nucleotides read TGTGCCAGCAGCCCAGGGTCCTGGGAGCAGTACTTC. V is TRBV28 and J is TRBJ2-7, with a weak D call TRBD1 (5 bases). Per the germline V gene, CDR1 is MDHEN and CDR2 is SYDVKM. The CDR3 has 12 amino acids. V was pared by 6 bases and J by 7 bases, with 13 bases between.